The next 10 T cell receptor beta chains were all read from a single sample in a study of T cell responses to AZD1222 COVID-19 vaccine. Method: immunoSEQ multiplex PCR; TCRdb's copy keeps in-frame clones and lacks some. The sample consists of some 280,000 clones, 94% of them appearing once. This sample comprised peripheral blood, obtained 28 days after the second AZD1222 dose. The origin of the receptors is an adult who received the AZD1222 COVID-19 vaccine.

The CDR3: CASSSRSGNTIYF. The CDR3 bases are TGTGCCAGCAGTTCACGCTCTGGAAACACCATATATTTT. V and J are TRBV12-3 or TRBV12-4 and TRBJ1-3; D uncertain. V lost 4 bases and J 0 bases, leaving 4 bases between the germline ends. CDR3 length: 13 residues.

The chain has TRBV11-3 and TRBJ2-2; TRBD1 might be the D (6 bases). The V and J ends lost 5 bases and 6 bases respectively, with 10 bases between them. Per the germline V gene, CDR1 is SGHNT and CDR2 is YENEEA. This CDR3 has 13 amino acids. In nucleotides, the CDR3 is TGTGCCAGCAGCACAGGGACGGCCGGGGAGCTGTTTTTT. This gives the protein CASSTGTAGELFF. The full variable domain, its missing parts supplied by reference TRBV11-3 and TRBJ2-2, is EAGVVQSPRYKIIEKKQPVAFWCNPISGHNTLYWYLQNLGQGPELLIRYENEEAVDDSQLPKDRFSAERLKGVDSTLKIQPAELGDSAVYLCASSTGTAGELFFGEGSRLTVL.

This clone came up once. The chain carries TRBV2 and TRBJ2-5, with D possibly TRBD1 on 6 matching bases. Germline assignment: CDR1 SNHLY and CDR2 FYNNEI. The V gene lost 4 bases and the J gene lost 1 base, with 10 bases spanning the gap. The CDR3 loop spans 14 amino acids. CDR3 nucleotide sequence: TGTGCCAGCAGTGCTGGCAGGGGCCAAGAGACCCAGTACTTC. Its translation: CASSAGRGQETQYF.

This chain uses TRBV10-3 with TRBJ1-4, with D possibly TRBD1 on 6 matching bases. The length of the CDR3 is 16 residues. Germline CDR1 is ENHRY and CDR2 is SYGVKD. The V gene lost 0 bases and the J gene lost 4 bases, with 12 bases spanning the gap. As DNA, the CDR3 is TGTGCCATCAGTGAGTCGAGGGGGGCAGATAATGAAAAACTGTTTTTT. The encoded protein is CAISESRGADNEKLFF.

The rearrangement links TRBV30 to TRBJ1-2; 7 bases match TRBD1. Germline V gives CDR1 GTSNPN, CDR2 SVGIG (reference sequence). Losses at the gene ends were 0 bases for V and 5 bases for J; bases not matched to a gene: 9. The CDR3 consists of 15 residues. This CDR3 reads CAWSVPHRGSYGYTF. CDR3 bases: TGTGCCTGGAGTGTACCCCACAGGGGTTCTTATGGCTACACCTTC. Based on the CDR3 plus reference TRBV30 and TRBJ1-2, the full variable domain is SQTIHQWPATLVQPVGSPLSLECTVEGTSNPNLYWYRQAAGRGLQLLFYSVGIGQISSEVPQNLSASRPQDRQFILSSKKLLLSDSGFYLCAWSVPHRGSYGYTFGSGTRLTVV.

The rearrangement uses TRBV28 and TRBJ2-5; a possible D gene is TRBD1 (5 bases). This CDR3 has 14 residues. Trimming cost V 8 bases and J 2 bases, with 15 bases left between them. Germline values: CDR1 MDHEN, CDR2 SYDVKM. The CDR3 DNA reads TGTGCCAGCTTTAGGGCAGGGCTTCAAGAGACCCAGTACTTC. Protein product: CASFRAGLQETQYF.

The rearrangement joins TRBV2 to TRBJ2-7; 9 bases agree with TRBD1. Germline values: CDR1 SNHLY, CDR2 FYNNEI. The CDR3 sequence is 15 residues long. The J segment lost 2 bases and the V segment lost 5 bases, leaving 7 bases of the junction unmatched. The CDR3 region has the DNA TGTGCCAGCAGTTCCTCCGGGACAGGGACCTACGAGCAGTACTTC. Its translation is CASSSSGTGTYEQYF. Filled out from reference TRBV2 and TRBJ2-7, the complete variable domain reads EPEVTQTPSHQVTQMGQEVILRCVPISNHLYFYWYRQILGQKVEFLVSFYNNEISEKSEIFDDQFSVERPDGSNFTLKIRSTKLEDSAMYFCASSSSGTGTYEQYFGPGTRLTVT.

J is TRBJ2-2 and V is TRBV4-1; possible D gene TRBD1, 5 bases. The germline CDR1 and CDR2 sequences are MGHRA and YSYEKL. The CDR3 contains 15 residues. V lost 1 base, J lost 8 bases, and 14 bases lay in between. CDR3 loop: CASSQGFGHPGELFF. DNA of the CDR3: TGCGCCAGCAGCCAAGGATTTGGACATCCAGGGGAGCTGTTTTTT.

This clone showed up just once. The chain couples TRBV6-1 to TRBJ2-3, with D unclear. The CDR3 consists of 15 residues. Trimming shortened V by 3 bases and J by 3 bases, and 13 bases separated the two germline ends. Germline V gene data show CDR1 as MNHNS and CDR2 as SASEGT. The CDR3 protein is CASSDPTGWTDTQYF. The CDR3 DNA follows: TGTGCCAGCAGTGATCCTACGGGTTGGACAGATACGCAGTATTTT.

This clone was seen a single time. The chain recombines TRBV7-8 with TRBJ2-2; perhaps TRBD2 as D (6 bases). CDR1 is SGHVS, CDR2 FQNEAQ, per germline. V was shortened by 0 bases and J by 11 bases, with 10 bases between the two germline ends. This CDR3 contains 13 residues. CDR3 DNA sequence: TGTGCCAGCAGCTTAGCGGGGGGTATCGAGCTGTTTTTT. Its protein is CASSLAGGIELFF.